This TCR beta chain emerged from a study of cytomegalovirus exposure and HLA in healthy donors. Notes on the study in general: Generally TCR sequences proved uncommon, though certain public TCRs appeared in numerous donors. In a later analysis, a missense DCLRE1C variant was linked to TCR beta V- and J-gene trimming. The analysis excluded some indistinguishable V segments, including TRBV6-2 and TRBV6-3.

Though probably carrying unrecorded immune exposures, donors were nominally healthy at sampling. The PCR employed 60 Vbeta primers together with 13 Jbeta primers. TCRdb's copy holds only in-frame clones and misses some; the assay was immunoSEQ multiplex PCR. The repertoire table contains some 110,000 clones. About this clone itself: Its cognate antigen is unknown.

The CDR3 loop spans 12 amino acids. Germline lookup yields CDR1 ENHRY and CDR2 SYGVKD. The chain employs TRBV10-3 and TRBJ2-5, with a weak D call TRBD2 (5 bases). The J call may be faulty, since TRBJ2-7 better matches the DNA end. This sequence was found in a man in his forties or fifties in good health and CMV-seropositive. The sequenced sample was PBMCs. The CDR3 region has the DNA TGTGCCGTCGGACTGAACCAGAACGAGCAGTACTTC. As protein: CAVGLNQNEQYF.